This T cell receptor beta chain was profiled in a study of blood T cell repertoires in COVID-19. Produced via immunoSEQ multiplex PCR; TCRdb's table is partial and in-frame only. The sample carries about 68,000 clones, around 86% recorded once. The sample consisted of peripheral blood. This TCR was sampled from a man between 50 and 59 years old with active COVID-19.

CDR3 DNA: TGTGCCAGCAGCTTAGGGAATACAGGCTATGGCTACACCTTC. This sequence encodes CASSLGNTGYGYTF. The chain uses TRBV7-2 and TRBJ1-2; a possible D gene is TRBD1 (5 bases). The CDR3 is made up of 14 amino acids. V lost 1 base, J lost 4 bases, and 10 bases lay in between. Germline values: CDR1 SGHTA, CDR2 FQGNSA.